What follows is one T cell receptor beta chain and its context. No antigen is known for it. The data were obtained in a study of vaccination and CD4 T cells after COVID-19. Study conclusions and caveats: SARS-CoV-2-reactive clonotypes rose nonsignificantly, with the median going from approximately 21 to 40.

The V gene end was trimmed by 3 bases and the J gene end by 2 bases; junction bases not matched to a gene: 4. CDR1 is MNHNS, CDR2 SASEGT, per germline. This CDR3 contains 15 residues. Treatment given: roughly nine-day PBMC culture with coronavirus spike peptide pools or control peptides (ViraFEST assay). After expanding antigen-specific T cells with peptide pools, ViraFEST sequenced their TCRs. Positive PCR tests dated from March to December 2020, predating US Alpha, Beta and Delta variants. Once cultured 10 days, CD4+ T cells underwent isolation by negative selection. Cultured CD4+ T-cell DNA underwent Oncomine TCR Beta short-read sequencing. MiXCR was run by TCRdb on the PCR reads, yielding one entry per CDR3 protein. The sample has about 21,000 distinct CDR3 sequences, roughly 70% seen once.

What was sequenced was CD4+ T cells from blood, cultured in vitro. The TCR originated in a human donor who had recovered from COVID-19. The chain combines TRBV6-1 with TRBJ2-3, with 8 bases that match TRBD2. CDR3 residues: CASSDGGRTTDTQYF. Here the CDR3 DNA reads TGTGCCAGCAGTGACGGCGGGAGGACCACAGATACGCAGTATTTT.